This TCR beta chain was captured in a study of T cell changes during pregnancy in multiple sclerosis. Sequencing used immunoSEQ multiplex PCR; TCRdb keeps in-frame clones, though not all of them. The sample holds roughly 89,000 clones, just under 95% seen once. The CDR3 has 13 residues. The germline V gene encodes CDR1 LNHDA and CDR2 SQIVND (reference sequence). Trimming pared 5 bases from V and 1 base from J, leaving 7 bases between. The receptor was derived from a female donor with multiple sclerosis, enrolled in a pregnancy study. The chain combines TRBV19 with TRBJ2-3, with no clear D. Specimen: peripheral blood, collected in the first trimester of pregnancy. CDR3 in amino acids: CASSSFRTDTQYF. In DNA form, the CDR3 reads TGTGCCAGTAGTTCTTTCCGCACAGATACGCAGTATTTT.